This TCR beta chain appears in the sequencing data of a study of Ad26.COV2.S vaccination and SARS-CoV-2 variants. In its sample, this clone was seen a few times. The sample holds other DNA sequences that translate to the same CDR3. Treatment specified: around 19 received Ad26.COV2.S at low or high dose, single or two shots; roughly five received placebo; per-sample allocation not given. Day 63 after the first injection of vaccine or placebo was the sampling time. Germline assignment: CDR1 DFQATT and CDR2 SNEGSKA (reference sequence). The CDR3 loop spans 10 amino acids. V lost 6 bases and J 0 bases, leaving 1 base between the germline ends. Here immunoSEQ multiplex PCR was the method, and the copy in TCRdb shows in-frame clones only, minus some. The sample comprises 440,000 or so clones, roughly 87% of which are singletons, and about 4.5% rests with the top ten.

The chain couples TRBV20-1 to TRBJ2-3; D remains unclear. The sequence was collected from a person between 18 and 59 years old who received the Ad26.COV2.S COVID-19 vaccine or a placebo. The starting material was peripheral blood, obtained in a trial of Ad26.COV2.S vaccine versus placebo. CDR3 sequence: CSASTDTQYF. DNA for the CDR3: TGCAGTGCCAGCACAGATACGCAGTATTTT.